This TCR beta chain was documented in a study of T-cell memory formation after mild COVID-19. After removal of 4 bases from V and 1 base from J, the junction contained 6 bases not matched to a gene. CDR1 is SGHDT, CDR2 YYEEEE, per germline. This CDR3 region has 15 residues. TCRdb re-derived calls from the 5' RACE reads in MiXCR, one entry per CDR3 protein. This sample yields about 110,000 distinct CDR3 sequences, of which over 15% are seen a single time; around 5.5% belongs to the top ten. This clonotype appeared a few times. What it binds is not known. General observations from the study: Cross-reactive memory appears to have joined, as suggested by some responding clones showing up in pre-infection memory.

The specimen was PBMCs or a T cell subset sorted from them (not recorded which). The chain combines TRBV5-6 with TRBJ2-5; 8 bases align to TRBD2. The receptor was derived from a young man who had mild COVID-19 (a few samples of this study predate the infection). Cell type and time point are not known. The chain's CDR3 is CASSPTGTSQETQYF. CDR3 DNA: TGTGCCAGCAGCCCGACCGGGACTAGCCAAGAGACCCAGTACTTC.